The 12 T cell receptor beta chains below come from one sample, sequenced in a study of blood T cell repertoires in COVID-19. The method was immunoSEQ multiplex PCR; TCRdb's version includes in-frame clones alone and lacks a portion of them. This sample has tens of thousands of clones; around 75% occur once, and the top ten carry 25%. The sample taken for sequencing was peripheral blood. These receptor sequences come from a human donor in a cohort sampled during active COVID-19.

This chain uses TRBV27 with TRBJ1-2; D remains ambiguous. The germline V and J ends were trimmed by 2 bases and 8 bases, with 15 bases remaining between them. The CDR3 consists of 14 residues. Germline assignment: CDR1 MNHEY and CDR2 SMNVEV (reference sequence). The CDR3, as DNA: TGTGCCAGCAGTTTAAACCCACAGACTAAGGGCTACACCTTC. Protein: CASSLNPQTKGYTF.

This clone is a singleton in its sample. This chain connects TRBV7-2 to TRBJ1-2; D may be TRBD1 (6 bases). V was pared by 4 bases and J by 6 bases, with 15 bases between. CDR1 is SGHTA and CDR2 is FQGNSA in the germline V gene. There are 14 residues in the CDR3. The CDR3 DNA reads as TGTGCCAGCAGCTCCAGGGGCGTGTGGGATGGCTACACCTTC. It specifies CASSSRGVWDGYTF.

This clone has a handful of counts. J is TRBJ1-1 and V is TRBV14, with D uncertain. Germline assignment: CDR1 SGHDN and CDR2 FVKESK. The CDR3 consists of 12 residues. The ends were cut back, 4 bases at V and 3 bases at J, with 6 bases in the middle. The DNA of the CDR3 is TGTGCCAGCAGCCCACAATACACTGAAGCTTTCTTT. Amino acids: CASSPQYTEAFF.

The chain has TRBV5-4 and TRBJ1-4; D may be TRBD1 (5 bases). CDR3 length: 13 residues. The V gene's germline CDR1 is SGHNT and CDR2 YYREEE (reference sequence). Trimming removed 0 bases at V and 7 bases at J, with 7 bases between. The chain's CDR3 is CASSLAGGEKLFF. The CDR3 DNA reads TGTGCCAGCAGCTTGGCGGGGGGTGAAAAACTGTTTTTT.

This chain joins TRBV7-2 and TRBJ1-2; D might be TRBD1 (5 bases). Germline V lookup: CDR1 SGHTA, CDR2 FQGNSA. Trimming removed 5 bases from V and 4 bases from J, with 14 bases in between. The CDR3 has 14 residues. CDR3 DNA: TGTGCCAGCAGCCCTCAGGGATTGAGCTATGGCTACACCTTC. Translation: CASSPQGLSYGYTF.

The rearrangement joins TRBV15 to TRBJ2-7; the match to TRBD1 covers 7 bases. Germline CDR1 reads LNHNV; CDR2 reads YYDKDF (reference sequence). J was trimmed by 6 bases and V by 0 bases; bases with no gene match: 11. CDR3 length equals 16 residues. CDR3 region: CATSRDHPTGSGEQYF. The DNA for the CDR3 is TGTGCCACCAGCAGAGATCATCCGACAGGGTCAGGCGAGCAGTACTTC. The whole variable domain, remainder taken from reference TRBV15 and TRBJ2-7, is DAMVIQNPRYQVTQFGKPVTLSCSQTLNHNVMYWYQQKSSQAPKLLFHYYDKDFNNEADTPDNFQSRRPNTSFCFLDIRSPGLGDTAMYLCATSRDHPTGSGEQYFGPGTRLTVT.

The rearrangement links TRBV7-3 to TRBJ2-1; no firm D call. Trimming removed 2 bases at V and 4 bases at J, with 3 bases between. CDR3 length equals 12 residues. Germline values: CDR1 SGHTA, CDR2 FQGTGA. Here the CDR3 DNA reads TGTGCCAGCAGCTTATCGTACAATGAGCAGTTCTTC. It specifies CASSLSYNEQFF.

This chain connects TRBV5-8 to TRBJ1-5; a weak D match, TRBD1 (6 bases). Trimming pared 2 bases from V and 0 bases from J, leaving 9 bases between. CDR3 length equals 15 residues. Germline CDR1 reads SGHTS; CDR2 reads YDEGEE. DNA of the CDR3: TGTGCCAGCAGCTTAGGGGGGGATAGCAATCAGCCCCAGCATTTT. Translated: CASSLGGDSNQPQHF. Filled out from reference TRBV5-8 and TRBJ1-5, the complete variable domain reads EAGVTQSPTHLIKTRGQQATLRCSPISGHTSVYWYQQALGLGLQFLLWYDEGEERNRGNFPPRFSGRQFPNYSSELNVNALELEDSALYLCASSLGGDSNQPQHFGDGTRLSIL.

V is TRBV7-3 and J is TRBJ2-1, with TRBD2 matching 10 bases. Per germline, CDR1 SGHTA and CDR2 FQGTGA. The CDR3 has 15 amino acids. With 2 bases clipped from V and 2 bases from J, the junction kept 0 bases outside the gene matches. The CDR3 DNA follows: TGTGCCAGCAGCTTACTAGCGGGAGCCTACAATGAGCAGTTCTTC. Protein product: CASSLLAGAYNEQFF.

The V call is TRBV9, the J call TRBJ2-5; TRBD2 matches at 10 bases. This CDR3 is 14 amino acids long. V was pared by 3 bases and J by 4 bases, with 3 bases of the junction left unmatched. Germline CDR1 and CDR2: SGDLS and YYNGEE. This CDR3 is CASSASSGGETQYF. DNA of the CDR3: TGTGCCAGCAGCGCTTCTAGCGGGGGAGAGACCCAGTACTTC.

The CDR3 DNA follows: TGTGCCAGTAGTAACCAGGGGGGCAATCAGCCCCAGCATTTT. It specifies CASSNQGGNQPQHF. The chain uses TRBV19 and TRBJ1-5; 7 nucleotides align to TRBD1. V was pared by 4 bases and J by 2 bases, with 2 bases of the junction left unmatched. CDR1 is LNHDA and CDR2 is SQIVND in the germline V gene (reference sequence). CDR3 length: 14 residues.

The rearrangement uses TRBV6-2 or TRBV6-3 and TRBJ1-1; D is uncertain. The CDR3 has 14 residues. Per germline, CDR1 MNHEY and CDR2 SVGEGT. The germline V and J ends were trimmed by 0 bases and 2 bases, with 7 bases remaining between them. CDR3 in amino acids: CASSYSITNTEAFF. Here the CDR3 DNA reads TGTGCCAGCAGTTACTCGATAACTAACACTGAAGCTTTCTTT.